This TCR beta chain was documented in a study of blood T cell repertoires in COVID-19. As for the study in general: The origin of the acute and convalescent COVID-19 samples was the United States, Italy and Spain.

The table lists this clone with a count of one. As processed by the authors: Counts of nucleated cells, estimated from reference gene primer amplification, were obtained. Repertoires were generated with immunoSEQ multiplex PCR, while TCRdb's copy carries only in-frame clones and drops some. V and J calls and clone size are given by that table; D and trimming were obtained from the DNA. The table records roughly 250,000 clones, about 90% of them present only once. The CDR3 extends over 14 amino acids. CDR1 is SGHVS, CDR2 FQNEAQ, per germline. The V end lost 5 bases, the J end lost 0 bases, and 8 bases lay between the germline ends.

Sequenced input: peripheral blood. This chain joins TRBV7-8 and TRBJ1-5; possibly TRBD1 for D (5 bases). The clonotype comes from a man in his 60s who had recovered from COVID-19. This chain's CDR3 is CASSPQGSNQPQHF. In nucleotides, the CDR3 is TGTGCCAGCAGCCCTCAGGGTAGCAATCAGCCCCAGCATTTT.